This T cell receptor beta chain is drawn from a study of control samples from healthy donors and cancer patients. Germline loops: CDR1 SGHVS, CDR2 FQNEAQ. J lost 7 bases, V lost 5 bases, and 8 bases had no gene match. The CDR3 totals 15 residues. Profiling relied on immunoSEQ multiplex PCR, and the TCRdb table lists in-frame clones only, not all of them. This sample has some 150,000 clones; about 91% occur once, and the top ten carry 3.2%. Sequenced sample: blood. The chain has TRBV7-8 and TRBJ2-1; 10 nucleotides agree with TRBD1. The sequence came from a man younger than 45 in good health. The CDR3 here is CASSPQPDRGNEQFF. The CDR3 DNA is TGTGCCAGCAGCCCTCAACCGGACAGGGGGAATGAGCAGTTCTTC.